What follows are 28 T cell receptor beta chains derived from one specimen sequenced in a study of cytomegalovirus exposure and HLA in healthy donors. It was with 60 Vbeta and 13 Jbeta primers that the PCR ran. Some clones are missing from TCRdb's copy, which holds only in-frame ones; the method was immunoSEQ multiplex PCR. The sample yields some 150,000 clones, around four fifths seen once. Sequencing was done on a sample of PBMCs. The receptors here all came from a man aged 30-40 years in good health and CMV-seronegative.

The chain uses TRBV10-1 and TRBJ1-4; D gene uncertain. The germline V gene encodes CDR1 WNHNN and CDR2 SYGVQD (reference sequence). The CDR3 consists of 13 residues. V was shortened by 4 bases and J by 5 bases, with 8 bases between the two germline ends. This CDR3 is CASSGGGNEKLFF. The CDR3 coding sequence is TGCGCCAGCAGTGGCGGTGGCAATGAAAAACTGTTTTTT.

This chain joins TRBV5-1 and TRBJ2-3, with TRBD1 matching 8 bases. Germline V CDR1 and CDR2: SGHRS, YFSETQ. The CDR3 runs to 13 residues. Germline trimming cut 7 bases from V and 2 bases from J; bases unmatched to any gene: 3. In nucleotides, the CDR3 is TGCGCCAGCGGGACAGGACACACAGATACGCAGTATTTT. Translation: CASGTGHTDTQYF.

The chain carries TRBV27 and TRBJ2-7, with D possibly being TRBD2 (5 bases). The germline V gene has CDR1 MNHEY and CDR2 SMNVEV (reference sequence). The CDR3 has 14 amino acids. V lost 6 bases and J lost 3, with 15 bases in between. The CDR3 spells CASRTTRAHYEQYF. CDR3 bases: TGTGCCAGCAGGACCACGAGGGCGCACTACGAGCAGTACTTC.

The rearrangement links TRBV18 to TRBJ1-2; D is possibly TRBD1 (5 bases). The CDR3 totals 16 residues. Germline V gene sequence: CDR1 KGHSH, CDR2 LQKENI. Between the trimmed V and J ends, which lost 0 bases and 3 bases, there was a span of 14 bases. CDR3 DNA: TGTGCCAGCTCACCACCGTCCAGGACCAGGGACTATGGCTACACCTTC. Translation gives CASSPPSRTRDYGYTF.

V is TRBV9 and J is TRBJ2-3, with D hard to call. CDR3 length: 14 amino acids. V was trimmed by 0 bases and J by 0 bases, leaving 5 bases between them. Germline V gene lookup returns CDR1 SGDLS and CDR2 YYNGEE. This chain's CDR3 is CASSVASSTDTQYF. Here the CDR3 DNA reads TGTGCCAGCAGCGTAGCTTCGAGCACAGATACGCAGTATTTT. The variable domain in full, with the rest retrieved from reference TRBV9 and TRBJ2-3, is DSGVTQTPKHLITATGQRVTLRCSPRSGDLSVYWYQQSLDQGLQFLIQYYNGEERAKGNILERFSAQQFPDLHSELNLSSLELGDSALYFCASSVASSTDTQYFGPGTRLTVL.

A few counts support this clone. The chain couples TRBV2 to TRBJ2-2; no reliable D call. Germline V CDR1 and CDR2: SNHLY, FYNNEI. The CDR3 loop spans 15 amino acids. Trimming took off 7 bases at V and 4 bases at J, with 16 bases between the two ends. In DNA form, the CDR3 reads TGTGCCAGCATGAGTGAACAGACCTTCACCGGGGAGCTGTTTTTT. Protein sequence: CASMSEQTFTGELFF.

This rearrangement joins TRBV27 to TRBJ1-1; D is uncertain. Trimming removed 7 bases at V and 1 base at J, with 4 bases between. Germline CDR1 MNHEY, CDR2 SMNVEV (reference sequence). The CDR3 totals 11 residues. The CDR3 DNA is TGTGCCAGCACCTCGAACACTGAAGCTTTCTTT. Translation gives CASTSNTEAFF.

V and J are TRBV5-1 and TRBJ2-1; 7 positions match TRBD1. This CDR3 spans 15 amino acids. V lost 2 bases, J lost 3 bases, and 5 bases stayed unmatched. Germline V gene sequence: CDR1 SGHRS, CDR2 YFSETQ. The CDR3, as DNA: TGCGCCAGCAGCTTTGGGACAGCGAACTACAATGAGCAGTTCTTC. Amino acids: CASSFGTANYNEQFF.

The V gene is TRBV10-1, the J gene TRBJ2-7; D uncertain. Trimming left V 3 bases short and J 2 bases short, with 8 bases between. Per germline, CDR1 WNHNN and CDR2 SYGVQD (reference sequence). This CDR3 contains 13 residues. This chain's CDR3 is CASSETATYEQYF. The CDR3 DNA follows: TGCGCCAGCAGTGAAACAGCCACCTACGAGCAGTACTTC.

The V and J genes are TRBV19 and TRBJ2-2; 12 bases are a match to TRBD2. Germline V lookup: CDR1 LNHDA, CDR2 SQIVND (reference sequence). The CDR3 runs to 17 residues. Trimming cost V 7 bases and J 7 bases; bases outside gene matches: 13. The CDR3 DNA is TGTGCCAGTATCCGGACTAGCGGGAACGTAAGGAACGGGGAGCTGTTTTTT. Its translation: CASIRTSGNVRNGELFF.

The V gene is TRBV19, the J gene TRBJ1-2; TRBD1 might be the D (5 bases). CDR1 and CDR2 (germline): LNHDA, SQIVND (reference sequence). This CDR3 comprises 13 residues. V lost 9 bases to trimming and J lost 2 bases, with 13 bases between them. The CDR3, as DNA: TGTGCCAGCAGACGTCCAGGGAACTATGGCTACACCTTC. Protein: CASRRPGNYGYTF.

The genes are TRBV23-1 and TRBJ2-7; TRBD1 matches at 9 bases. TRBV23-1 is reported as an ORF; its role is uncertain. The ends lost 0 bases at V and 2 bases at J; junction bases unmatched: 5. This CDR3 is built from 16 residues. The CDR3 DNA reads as TGCGCCAGCAGTCAATCCCGGACAGGGGATCCCTACGAGCAGTACTTC. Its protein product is CASSQSRTGDPYEQYF.

CDR3 nucleotide sequence: TGTGCCAGCAGCTTGGGGGGGAGCTCCAGGGGAGAGACCCAGTACTTC. Translated, it gives CASSLGGSSRGETQYF. The V call is TRBV5-8, the J call TRBJ2-5, with a tentative D call TRBD1 (6 bases). From germline, CDR1 is SGHTS and CDR2 YDEGEE. CDR3 length: 16 amino acids. Trimming removed 0 bases from V and 4 bases from J, with 16 bases in between.

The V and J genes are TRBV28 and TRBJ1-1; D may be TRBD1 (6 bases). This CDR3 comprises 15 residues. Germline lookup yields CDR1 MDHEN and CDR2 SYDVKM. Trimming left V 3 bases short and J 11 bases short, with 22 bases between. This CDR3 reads CASSLTGTLGGRAFF. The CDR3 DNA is TGTGCCAGCAGTTTGACCGGGACACTGGGCGGTCGGGCTTTCTTT.

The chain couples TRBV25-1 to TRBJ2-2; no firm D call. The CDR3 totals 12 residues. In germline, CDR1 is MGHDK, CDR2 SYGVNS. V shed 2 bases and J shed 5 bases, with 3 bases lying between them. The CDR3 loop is CASSETTGELFF. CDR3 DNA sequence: TGTGCCAGCAGTGAAACAACCGGGGAGCTGTTTTTT.

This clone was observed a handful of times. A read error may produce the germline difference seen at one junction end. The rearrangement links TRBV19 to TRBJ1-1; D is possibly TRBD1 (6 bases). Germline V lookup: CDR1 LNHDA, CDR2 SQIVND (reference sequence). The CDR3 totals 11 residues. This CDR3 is CASSIAGTREF. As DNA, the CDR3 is TGTGCCAGTAGTATCGCCGGGACACGGGAATTT.

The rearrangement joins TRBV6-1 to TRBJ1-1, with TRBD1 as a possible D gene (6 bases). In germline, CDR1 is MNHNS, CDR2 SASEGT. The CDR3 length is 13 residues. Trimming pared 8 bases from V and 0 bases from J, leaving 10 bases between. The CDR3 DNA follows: TGTGCCAGCTCCACAGGGATGAACACTGAAGCTTTCTTT. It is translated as CASSTGMNTEAFF.

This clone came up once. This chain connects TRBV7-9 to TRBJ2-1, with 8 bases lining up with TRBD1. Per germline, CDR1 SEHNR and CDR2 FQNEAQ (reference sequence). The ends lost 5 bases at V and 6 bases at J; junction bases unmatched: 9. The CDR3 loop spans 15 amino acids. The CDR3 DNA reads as TGTGCCAGCAGCCCCGGACAGGGTGGAGGCAATGAGCAGTTCTTC. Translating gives CASSPGQGGGNEQFF. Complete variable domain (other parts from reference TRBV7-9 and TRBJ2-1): DTGVSQNPRHKITKRGQNVTFRCDPISEHNRLYWYRQTLGQGPEFLTYFQNEAQLEKSRLLSDRFSAERPKGSFSTLEIQRTEQGDSAMYLCASSPGQGGGNEQFFGPGTRLTVL.

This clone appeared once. The chain's CDR3 is CASSLGQLEVNTEAFF. CDR3 bases: TGCGCCAGCAGCTTGGGTCAACTTGAGGTGAACACTGAAGCTTTCTTT. The V gene is TRBV5-1, the J gene TRBJ1-1; D gene ambiguous. Trimming took off 0 bases at V and 0 bases at J, with 12 bases between the two ends. Germline values: CDR1 SGHRS, CDR2 YFSETQ. CDR3 length equals 16 residues. Variable domain in full (rest from reference TRBV5-1 and TRBJ1-1): KAGVTQTPRYLIKTRGQQVTLSCSPISGHRSVSWYQQTPGQGLQFLFEYFSETQRNKGNFPGRFSGRQFSNSRSEMNVSTLELGDSALYLCASSLGQLEVNTEAFFGQGTRLTVV.

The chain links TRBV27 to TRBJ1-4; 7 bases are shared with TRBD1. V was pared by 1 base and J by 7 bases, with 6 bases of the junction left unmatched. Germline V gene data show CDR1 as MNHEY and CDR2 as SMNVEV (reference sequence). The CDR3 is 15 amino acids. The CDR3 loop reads CASSLWAGGREKLFF. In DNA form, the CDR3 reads TGTGCCAGCAGTTTATGGGCAGGGGGACGTGAAAAACTGTTTTTT.

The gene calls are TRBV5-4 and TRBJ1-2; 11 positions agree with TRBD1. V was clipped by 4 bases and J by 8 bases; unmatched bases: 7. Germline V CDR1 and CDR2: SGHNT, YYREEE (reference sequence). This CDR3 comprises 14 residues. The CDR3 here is CASSDPGQGGGYTF. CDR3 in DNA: TGTGCCAGCAGCGATCCGGGACAGGGGGGCGGCTACACCTTC.

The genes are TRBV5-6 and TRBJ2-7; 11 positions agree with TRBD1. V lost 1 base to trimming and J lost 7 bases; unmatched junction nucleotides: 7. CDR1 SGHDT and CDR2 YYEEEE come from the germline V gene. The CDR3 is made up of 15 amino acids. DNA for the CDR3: TGTGCCAGCAGCTTGTTTGGACAGGGGGCTCAGGAGCAGTACTTC. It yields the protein CASSLFGQGAQEQYF. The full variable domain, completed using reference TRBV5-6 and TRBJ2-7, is DAGVTQSPTHLIKTRGQQVTLRCSPKSGHDTVSWYQQALGQGPQFIFQYYEEEERQRGNFPDRFSGHQFPNYSSELNVNALLLGDSALYLCASSLFGQGAQEQYFGPGTRLTVT.

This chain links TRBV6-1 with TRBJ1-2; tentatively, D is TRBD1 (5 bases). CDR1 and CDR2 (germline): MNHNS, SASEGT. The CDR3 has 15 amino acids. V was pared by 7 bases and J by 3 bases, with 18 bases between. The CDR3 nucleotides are TGTGCCAGCACTCAACAGGCTCCCTGGGACTATGGCTACACCTTC. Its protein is CASTQQAPWDYGYTF.

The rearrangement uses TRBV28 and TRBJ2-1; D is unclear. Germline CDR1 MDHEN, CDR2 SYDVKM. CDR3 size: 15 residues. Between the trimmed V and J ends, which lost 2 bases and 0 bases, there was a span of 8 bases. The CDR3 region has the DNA TGTGCCAGCAGTTTAGGAGCGATCTCCTACAATGAGCAGTTCTTC. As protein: CASSLGAISYNEQFF. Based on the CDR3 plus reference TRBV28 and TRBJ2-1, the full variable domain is DVKVTQSSRYLVKRTGEKVFLECVQDMDHENMFWYRQDPGLGLRLIYFSYDVKMKEKGDIPEGYSVSREKKERFSLILESASTNQTSMYLCASSLGAISYNEQFFGPGTRLTVL.

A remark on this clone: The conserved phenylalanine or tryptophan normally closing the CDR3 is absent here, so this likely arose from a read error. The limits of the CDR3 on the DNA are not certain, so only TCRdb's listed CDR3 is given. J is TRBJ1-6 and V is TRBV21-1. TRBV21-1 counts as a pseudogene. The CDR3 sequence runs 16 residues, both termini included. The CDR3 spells CASSKEAGLGGSALHL.

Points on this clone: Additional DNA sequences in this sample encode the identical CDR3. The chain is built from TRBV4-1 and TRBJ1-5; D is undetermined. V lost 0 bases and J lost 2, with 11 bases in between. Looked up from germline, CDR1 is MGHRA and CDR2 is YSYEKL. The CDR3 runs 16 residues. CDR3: CASSQDRGRRNQPQHF. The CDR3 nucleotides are TGCGCCAGCAGCCAAGACCGCGGGAGACGCAATCAGCCCCAGCATTTT.

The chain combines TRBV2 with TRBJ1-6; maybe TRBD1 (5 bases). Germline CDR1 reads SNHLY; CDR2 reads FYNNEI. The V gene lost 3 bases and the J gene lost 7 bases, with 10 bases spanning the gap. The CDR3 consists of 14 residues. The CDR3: CASSDGGWNSPLHF. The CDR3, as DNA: TGTGCCAGCAGTGACGGGGGGTGGAATTCACCCCTCCACTTT.

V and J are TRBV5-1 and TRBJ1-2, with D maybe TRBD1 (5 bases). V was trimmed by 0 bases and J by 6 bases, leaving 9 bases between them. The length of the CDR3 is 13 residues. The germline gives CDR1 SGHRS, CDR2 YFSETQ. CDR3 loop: CASSLEQGNGYTF. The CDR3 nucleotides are TGCGCCAGCAGCTTGGAGCAGGGAAATGGCTACACCTTC. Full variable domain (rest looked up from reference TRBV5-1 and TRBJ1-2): KAGVTQTPRYLIKTRGQQVTLSCSPISGHRSVSWYQQTPGQGLQFLFEYFSETQRNKGNFPGRFSGRQFSNSRSEMNVSTLELGDSALYLCASSLEQGNGYTFGSGTRLTVV.